This entry concerns a single TCR beta chain. Its matching antigen is unknown. This sample is drawn from a study of vaccination effects on CD4 cells after COVID-19. Study-wide findings and caveats: Clones that were induced by infection or by vaccine showed marked contraction late after vaccination. Convalescent patients were few in the study, and early post-infection timepoints were absent.

Trimming left V 4 bases short and J 7 bases short, with 10 bases between. The CDR3 totals 12 residues. Per germline, CDR1 WSHSY and CDR2 SAAADI. Sequencing followed a ViraFEST assay step that expanded antigen-specific CD4+ T cells with viral peptide pools. Between days 9 and 10 of culture, CD4+ T cells were separated out. None of the vaccinated had previously contracted SARS-CoV-2, and their nucleocapsid antibodies tested negative. Sequencing was performed with immunoSEQ multiplex PCR; in TCRdb, only in-frame clones are kept and a portion is missing. This table has about 43,000 clones, around 78% appearing once.

The V and J genes are TRBV10-2 and TRBJ1-1, with unresolved D. This receptor was identified in a human donor who received a COVID-19 vaccine. The sequencing here drew on CD4+ T cells from PBMCs cultured with SARS-CoV-2 spike peptides, taken before COVID-19 vaccination. In DNA, the CDR3 is TGCGCCAGCAGTGCCGGACGGGTTGAAGCTTTCTTT. As protein: CASSAGRVEAFF.